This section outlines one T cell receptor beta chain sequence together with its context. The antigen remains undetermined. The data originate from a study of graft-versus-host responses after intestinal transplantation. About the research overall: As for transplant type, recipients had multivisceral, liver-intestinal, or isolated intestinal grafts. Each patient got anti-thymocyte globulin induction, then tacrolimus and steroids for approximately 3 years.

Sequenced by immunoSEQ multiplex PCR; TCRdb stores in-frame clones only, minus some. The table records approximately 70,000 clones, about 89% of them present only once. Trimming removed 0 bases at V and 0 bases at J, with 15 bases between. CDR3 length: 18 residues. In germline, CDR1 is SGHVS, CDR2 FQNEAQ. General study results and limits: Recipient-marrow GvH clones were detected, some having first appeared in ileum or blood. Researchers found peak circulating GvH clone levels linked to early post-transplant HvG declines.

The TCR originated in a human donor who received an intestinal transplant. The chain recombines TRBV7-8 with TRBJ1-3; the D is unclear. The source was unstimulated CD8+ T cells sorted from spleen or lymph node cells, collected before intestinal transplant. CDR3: CASSLAQEHDPSGNTIYF. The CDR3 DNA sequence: TGTGCCAGCAGCTTAGCCCAGGAACACGACCCCTCTGGAAACACCATATATTTT.